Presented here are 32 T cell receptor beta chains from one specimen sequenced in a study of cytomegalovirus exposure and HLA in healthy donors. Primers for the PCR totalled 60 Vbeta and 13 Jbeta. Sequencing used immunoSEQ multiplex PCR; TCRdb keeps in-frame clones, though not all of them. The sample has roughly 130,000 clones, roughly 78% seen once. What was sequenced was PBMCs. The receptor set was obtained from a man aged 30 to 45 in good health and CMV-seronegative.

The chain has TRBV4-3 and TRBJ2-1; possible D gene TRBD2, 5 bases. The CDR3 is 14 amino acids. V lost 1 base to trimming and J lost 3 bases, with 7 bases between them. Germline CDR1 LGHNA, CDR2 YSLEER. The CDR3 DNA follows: TGCGCCAGCAGCCAAGTAGCGAACTACAATGAGCAGTTCTTC. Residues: CASSQVANYNEQFF.

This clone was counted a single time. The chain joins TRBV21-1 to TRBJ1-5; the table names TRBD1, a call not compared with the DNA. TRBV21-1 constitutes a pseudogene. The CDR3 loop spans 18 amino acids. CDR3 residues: CASSFPDRGSKSNQPQHF. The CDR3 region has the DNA TGTGCCAGCAGCTTTCCGGACAGGGGGTCGAAGAGCAATCAGCCCCAGCATTTT.

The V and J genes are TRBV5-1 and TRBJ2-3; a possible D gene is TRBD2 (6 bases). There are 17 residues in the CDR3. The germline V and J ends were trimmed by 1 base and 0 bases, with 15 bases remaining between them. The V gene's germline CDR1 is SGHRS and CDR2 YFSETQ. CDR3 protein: CASSLTIGGSSTDTQYF. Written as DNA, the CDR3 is TGCGCCAGCAGCTTGACTATCGGGGGATCTAGCACAGATACGCAGTATTTT.

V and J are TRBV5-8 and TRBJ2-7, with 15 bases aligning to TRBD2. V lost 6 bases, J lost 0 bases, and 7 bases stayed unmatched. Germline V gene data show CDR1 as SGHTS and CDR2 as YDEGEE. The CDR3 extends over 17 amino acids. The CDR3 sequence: CASIGGLAGGRSYEQYF. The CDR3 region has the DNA TGTGCCAGCATTGGGGGACTAGCGGGGGGACGCTCCTACGAGCAGTACTTC.

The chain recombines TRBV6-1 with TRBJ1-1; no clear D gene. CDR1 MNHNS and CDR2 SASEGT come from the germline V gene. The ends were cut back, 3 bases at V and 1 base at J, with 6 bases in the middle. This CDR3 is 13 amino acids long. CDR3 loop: CASSDQQNTEAFF. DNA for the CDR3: TGTGCCAGCAGTGATCAACAGAACACTGAAGCTTTCTTT.

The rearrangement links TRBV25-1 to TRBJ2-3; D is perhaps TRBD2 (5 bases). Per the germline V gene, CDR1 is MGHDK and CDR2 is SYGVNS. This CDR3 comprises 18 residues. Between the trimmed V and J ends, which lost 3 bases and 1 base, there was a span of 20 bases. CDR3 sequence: CASSEILYNSDRTDTQYF. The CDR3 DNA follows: TGTGCCAGCAGTGAGATCCTCTATAATAGCGACCGCACAGATACGCAGTATTTT.

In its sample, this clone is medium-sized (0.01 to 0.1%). The CDR3 loop is CASSHREGPYNEQFF. CDR3 nucleotides: TGTGCCAGCTCACATCGGGAGGGCCCCTACAATGAGCAGTTCTTC. This chain connects TRBV18 to TRBJ2-1, with 8 bases identical to TRBD2. This CDR3 is built from 15 residues. The germline V gene encodes CDR1 KGHSH and CDR2 LQKENI. The junction had 4 bases not matched to a gene; V was cut back by 4 bases and J by 2 bases.

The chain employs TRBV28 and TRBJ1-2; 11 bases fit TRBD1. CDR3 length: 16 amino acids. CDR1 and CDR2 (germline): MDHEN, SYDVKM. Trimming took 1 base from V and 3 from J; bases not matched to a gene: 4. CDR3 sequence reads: CASSLLGGQGDYGYTF. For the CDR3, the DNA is TGTGCCAGCAGTTTATTAGGGGGACAGGGGGACTATGGCTACACCTTC.

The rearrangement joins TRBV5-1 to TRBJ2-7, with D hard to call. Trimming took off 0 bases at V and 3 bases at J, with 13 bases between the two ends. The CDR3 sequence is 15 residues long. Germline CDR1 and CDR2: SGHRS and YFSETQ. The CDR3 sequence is CASSLEADSYYEQYF. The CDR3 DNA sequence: TGCGCCAGCAGCTTGGAGGCCGACTCATACTACGAGCAGTACTTC.

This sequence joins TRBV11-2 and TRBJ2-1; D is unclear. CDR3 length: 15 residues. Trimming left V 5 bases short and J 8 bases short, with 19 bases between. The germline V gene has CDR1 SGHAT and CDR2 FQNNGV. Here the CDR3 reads CASSPRVAEWDEQFF. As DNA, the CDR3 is TGTGCCAGCAGCCCCCGAGTAGCCGAATGGGATGAGCAGTTCTTC.

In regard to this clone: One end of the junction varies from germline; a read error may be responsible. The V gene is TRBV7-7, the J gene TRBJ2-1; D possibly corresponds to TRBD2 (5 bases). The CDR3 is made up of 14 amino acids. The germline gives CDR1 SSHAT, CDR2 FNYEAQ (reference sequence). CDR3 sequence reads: CASSSLGGYNEQFF. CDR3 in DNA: TGTGCTAGCAGCTCCCTAGGAGGCTACAATGAGCAGTTCTTC.

The CDR3 loop is CASSPLDRGAFNEQFF. The CDR3 coding sequence is TGTGCCAGCAGTCCATTAGACAGGGGTGCGTTTAATGAGCAGTTCTTC. The chain combines TRBV28 with TRBJ2-1; 8 nucleotides agree with TRBD1. Losses at the gene ends were 5 bases for V and 7 bases for J; bases not matched to a gene: 13. The CDR3 covers 16 residues. Germline CDR1 and CDR2: MDHEN and SYDVKM.

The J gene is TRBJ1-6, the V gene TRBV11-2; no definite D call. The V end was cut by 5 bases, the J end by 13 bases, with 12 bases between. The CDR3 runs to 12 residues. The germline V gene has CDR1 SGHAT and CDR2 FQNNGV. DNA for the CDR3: TGTGCCAGCAGCCCCCCTAGCTCTCCCCTCCACTTT. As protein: CASSPPSSPLHF.

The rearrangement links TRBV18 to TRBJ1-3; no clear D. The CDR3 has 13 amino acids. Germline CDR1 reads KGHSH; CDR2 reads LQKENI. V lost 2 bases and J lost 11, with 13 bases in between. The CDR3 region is CASSPTTFDAIYF. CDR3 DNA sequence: TGTGCCAGCTCACCAACTACCTTTGACGCCATATATTTT.

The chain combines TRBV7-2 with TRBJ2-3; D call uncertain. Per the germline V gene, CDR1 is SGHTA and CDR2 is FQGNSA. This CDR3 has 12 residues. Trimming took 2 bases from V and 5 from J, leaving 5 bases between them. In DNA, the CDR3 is TGTGCCAGCAGCTTATTCCAAGATACGCAGTATTTT. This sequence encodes CASSLFQDTQYF.

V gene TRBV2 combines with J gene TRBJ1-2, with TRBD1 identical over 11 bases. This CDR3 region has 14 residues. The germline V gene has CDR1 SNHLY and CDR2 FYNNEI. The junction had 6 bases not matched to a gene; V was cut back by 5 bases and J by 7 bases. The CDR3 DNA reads TGTGCCAGCAGTACGGGACAGGGGGGAGGTGGCTACACCTTC. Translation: CASSTGQGGGGYTF.

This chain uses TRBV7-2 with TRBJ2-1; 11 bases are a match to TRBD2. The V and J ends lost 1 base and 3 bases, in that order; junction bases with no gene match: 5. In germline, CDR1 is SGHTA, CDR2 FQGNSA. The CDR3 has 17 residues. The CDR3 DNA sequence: TGTGCCAGCAGCTTAGGGGGCACTAGCGGGAGCTACAATGAGCAGTTCTTC. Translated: CASSLGGTSGSYNEQFF.

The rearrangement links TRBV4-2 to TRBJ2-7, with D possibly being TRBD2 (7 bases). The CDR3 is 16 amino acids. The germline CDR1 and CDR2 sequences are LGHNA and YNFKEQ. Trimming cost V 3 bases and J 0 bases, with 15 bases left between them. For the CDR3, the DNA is TGTGCCAGCAGCCAGCAAGAGGGGGGGAGCTCCTACGAGCAGTACTTC. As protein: CASSQQEGGSSYEQYF.

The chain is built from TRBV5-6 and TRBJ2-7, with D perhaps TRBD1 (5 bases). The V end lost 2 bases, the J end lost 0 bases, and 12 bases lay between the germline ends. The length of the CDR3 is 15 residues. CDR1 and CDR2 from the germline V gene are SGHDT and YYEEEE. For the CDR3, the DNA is TGTGCCAGCAGCTTTACAGGTCGTATCTCCTACGAGCAGTACTTC. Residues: CASSFTGRISYEQYF.

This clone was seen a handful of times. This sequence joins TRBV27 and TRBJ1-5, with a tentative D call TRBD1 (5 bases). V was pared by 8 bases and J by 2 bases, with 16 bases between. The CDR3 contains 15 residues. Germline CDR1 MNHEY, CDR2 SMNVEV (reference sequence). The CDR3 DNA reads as TGTGCCAGCGCCCATAACGGGGGTCGCAATCAGCCCCAGCATTTT. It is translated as CASAHNGGRNQPQHF.

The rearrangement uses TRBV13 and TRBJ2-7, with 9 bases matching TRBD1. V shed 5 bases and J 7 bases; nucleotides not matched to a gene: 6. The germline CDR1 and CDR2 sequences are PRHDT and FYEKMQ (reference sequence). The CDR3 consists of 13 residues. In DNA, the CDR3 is TGTGCCAGCAGCGGCCGACAGGGGGTGGAGCAGTACTTC. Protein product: CASSGRQGVEQYF. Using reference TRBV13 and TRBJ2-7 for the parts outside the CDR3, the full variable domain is AAGVIQSPRHLIKEKRETATLKCYPIPRHDTVYWYQQGPGQDPQFLISFYEKMQSDKGSIPDRFSAQQFSDYHSELNMSSLELGDSALYFCASSGRQGVEQYFGPGTRLTVT.

CDR3 sequence reads: CASSRGEGITAEQYF. CDR3 in DNA: TGTGCCAGCAGCAGAGGGGAGGGGATAACGGCCGAGCAGTACTTC. The chain combines TRBV5-8 with TRBJ2-7; 7 bases agree with TRBD2. V was clipped by 4 bases and J by 6 bases; unmatched bases: 13. This CDR3 region has 15 residues. Germline CDR1 and CDR2: SGHTS and YDEGEE.

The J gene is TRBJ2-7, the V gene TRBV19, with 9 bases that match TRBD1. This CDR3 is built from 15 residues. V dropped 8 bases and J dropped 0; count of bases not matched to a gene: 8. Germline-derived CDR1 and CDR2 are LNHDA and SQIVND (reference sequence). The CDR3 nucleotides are TGTGCCAGTGCACAAACGGGACAGGGCTCCTACGAGCAGTACTTC. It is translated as CASAQTGQGSYEQYF.

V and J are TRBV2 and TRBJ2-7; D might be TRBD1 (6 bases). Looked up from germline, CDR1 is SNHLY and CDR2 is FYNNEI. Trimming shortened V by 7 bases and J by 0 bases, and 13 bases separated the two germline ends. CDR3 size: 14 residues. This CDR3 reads CASTRGSSSYEQYF. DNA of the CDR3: TGTGCCAGCACCAGGGGCAGTAGCTCCTACGAGCAGTACTTC.

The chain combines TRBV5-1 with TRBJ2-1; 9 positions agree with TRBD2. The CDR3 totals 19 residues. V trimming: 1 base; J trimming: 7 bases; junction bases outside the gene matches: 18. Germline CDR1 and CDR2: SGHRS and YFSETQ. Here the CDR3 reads CASSLLGFSGSSMRNEQFF. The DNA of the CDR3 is TGCGCCAGCAGCTTGTTGGGGTTTAGCGGGAGTTCAATGAGGAATGAGCAGTTCTTC.

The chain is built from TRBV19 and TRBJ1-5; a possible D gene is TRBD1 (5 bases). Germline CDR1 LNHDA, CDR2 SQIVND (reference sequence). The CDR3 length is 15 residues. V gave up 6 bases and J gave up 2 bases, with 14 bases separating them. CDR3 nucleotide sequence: TGTGCCAGTAGACCCTTTGGGGGGGGCAATCAGCCCCAGCATTTT. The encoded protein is CASRPFGGGNQPQHF.

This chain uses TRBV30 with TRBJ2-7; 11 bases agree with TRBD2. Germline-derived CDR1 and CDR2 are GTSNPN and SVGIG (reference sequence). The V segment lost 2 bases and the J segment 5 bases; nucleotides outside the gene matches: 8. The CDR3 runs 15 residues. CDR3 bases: TGTGCCTGGAGTTACCCCCTAGCGGGAGGTCACGAGCAGTACTTC. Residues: CAWSYPLAGGHEQYF.

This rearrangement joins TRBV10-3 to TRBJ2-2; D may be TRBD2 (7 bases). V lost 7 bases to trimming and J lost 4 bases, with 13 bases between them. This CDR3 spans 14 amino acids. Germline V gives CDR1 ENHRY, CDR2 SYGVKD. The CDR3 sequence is CAIIGGLGTGELFF. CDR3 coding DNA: TGTGCCATCATCGGGGGGCTGGGCACCGGGGAGCTGTTTTTT.

Written as DNA, the CDR3 is TGTGCCAGCAGTCAAACAGGGCAAGAGACCCAGTACTTC. Protein sequence: CASSQTGQETQYF. The chain joins TRBV27 to TRBJ2-5; D possibly corresponds to TRBD1 (6 bases). CDR1 MNHEY and CDR2 SMNVEV come from the germline V gene (reference sequence). This CDR3 contains 13 residues. Deletions cut 5 bases from V and 2 bases from J, with 9 bases between.

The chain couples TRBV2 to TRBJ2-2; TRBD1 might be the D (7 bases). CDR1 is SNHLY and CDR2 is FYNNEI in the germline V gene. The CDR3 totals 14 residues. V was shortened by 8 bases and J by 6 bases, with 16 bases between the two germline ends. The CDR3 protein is CASGGGGLAGELFF. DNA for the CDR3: TGTGCCAGCGGAGGAGGGGGCTTGGCCGGGGAGCTGTTTTTT.

The CDR3: CASSAQYWDSGYTF. For the CDR3, the DNA is TGTGCCAGCAGCGCCCAATACTGGGACTCGGGCTACACCTTC. This sequence joins TRBV7-2 and TRBJ1-2, with D possibly matching TRBD1 (5 bases). The CDR3 contains 14 residues. V was clipped by 5 bases and J by 8 bases, with 18 bases between them. Germline V gene lookup returns CDR1 SGHTA and CDR2 FQGNSA.

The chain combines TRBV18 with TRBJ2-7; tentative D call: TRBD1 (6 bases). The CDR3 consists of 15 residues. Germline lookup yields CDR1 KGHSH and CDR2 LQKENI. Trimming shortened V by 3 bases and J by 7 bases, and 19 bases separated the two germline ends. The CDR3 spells CASSPAGTLRSEQYF. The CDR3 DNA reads TGTGCCAGCTCACCGGCAGGGACACTCCGAAGTGAGCAGTACTTC.